This paragraph covers one T cell receptor (beta chain) sequence. Original methodology: By means of reference gene primer amplification, nucleated cell counts were estimated. Sequencing was performed with immunoSEQ multiplex PCR; in TCRdb, only in-frame clones are kept and a portion is missing. V and J calls and clone size come straight from that table; D and trimming were deduced from the DNA. Among approximately 190,000 clones listed, over 80% were seen once. This sample was taken from a study of blood T cell repertoires in COVID-19. At the level of the study: There were acute and convalescent COVID-19 samples, and they came from the United States, Italy and Spain. Sources were T cells, B-cell-depleted T cells, or PBMCs; the material itself was cDNA or gDNA.

Seattle cases were enrolled at active infection and followed longitudinally. The specimen sequenced was peripheral blood. The receptor's source is a woman aged 60 to 75 with COVID-19, enrolled during active disease.

CDR3 DNA: TGCGCCAGCAGCCAAGATGCAGGGTGGGGTGAAAAACTGTTTTTT. Protein: CASSQDAGWGEKLFF. This chain links TRBV4-3 with TRBJ1-4, with D perhaps TRBD1 (5 bases). CDR1 is LGHNA, CDR2 YSLEER, per germline. CDR3 length: 15 residues. The germline V and J ends were trimmed by 0 bases and 7 bases, with 12 bases remaining between them.